The 7 T cell receptor beta chains listed next were all sequenced from one sample in a study of shared clonotypes between healthy human individuals. The table came from immunoSEQ multiplex PCR; TCRdb's copy has only in-frame clones and leaves some out. There are some 1 million clones in the sample; around four fifths occur only once, and approximately 1.5% lies in the top ten. The sample comprised memory CD4+ T cells sorted from blood. Noted subset: CD45RA-negative fraction. These receptors originate from a man aged 18 to 29 in good health.

The rearrangement joins TRBV5-1 to TRBJ2-7; D remains unclear. Trimming pared 4 bases from V and 2 bases from J, leaving 4 bases between. The length of the CDR3 is 11 residues. The germline gives CDR1 SGHRS, CDR2 YFSETQ. The CDR3 coding sequence is TGCGCCAGCAGCCAAGCCTACGAGCAGTACTTC. It specifies CASSQAYEQYF.

In regard to this clone: Other DNA sequences in the same sample also yield this CDR3. The V and J genes are TRBV7-2 and TRBJ1-1; D remains ambiguous. Trimming took 0 bases from V and 0 from J, leaving 5 bases between them. Per the germline V gene, CDR1 is SGHTA and CDR2 is FQGNSA. This CDR3 contains 14 residues. The CDR3 spells CASSLAGVNTEAFF. DNA for the CDR3: TGTGCCAGCAGCTTAGCCGGGGTGAACACTGAAGCTTTCTTT.

The rearrangement joins TRBV6-5 to TRBJ2-1; TRBD2 matches at 13 bases. CDR1 and CDR2 (germline): MNHEY, SVGAGI. This CDR3 spans 16 amino acids. Losses at the gene ends were 1 base for V and 4 bases for J; bases not matched to a gene: 1. Written as DNA, the CDR3 is TGTGCCAGCAGTTACTTACTAGCGGGAGGGTACAATGAGCAGTTCTTC. It is translated as CASSYLLAGGYNEQFF.

The J gene is TRBJ1-1, the V gene TRBV18; weak D call: TRBD1 (5 bases). The germline V gene encodes CDR1 KGHSH and CDR2 LQKENI. CDR3 length: 16 amino acids. Trimming cost V 2 bases and J 3 bases, with 16 bases left between them. CDR3 nucleotides: TGTGCCAGCTCACCAGGGGCCTCCTACAGCGACACTGAAGCTTTCTTT. It translates to CASSPGASYSDTEAFF.

The rearrangement uses TRBV19 and TRBJ2-7; tentatively, D is TRBD1 or TRBD2 (6 bases each). The CDR3 runs 13 residues. From germline, CDR1 is LNHDA and CDR2 SQIVND (reference sequence). Between the trimmed V and J ends, which lost 4 bases and 6 bases, there was a span of 13 bases. In DNA, the CDR3 is TGTGCCAGTAGTACGGGGGCAAGGGGCGAGCAGTACTTC. Translated: CASSTGARGEQYF.

This clone is a singleton in its sample. V usage is TRBV9 and J usage is TRBJ2-2; D might be TRBD1 (5 bases). The CDR3 runs 13 residues. CDR1 and CDR2 (germline): SGDLS, YYNGEE. V shed 1 base and J shed 7 bases, with 8 bases lying between them. CDR3 coding DNA: TGTGCCAGCAGCGTACCAGGGATCGGGGAGCTGTTTTTT. Amino acid sequence: CASSVPGIGELFF.

This clone occurred once. The chain couples TRBV2 to TRBJ2-1; TRBD1 might be the D (6 bases). Looked up from germline, CDR1 is SNHLY and CDR2 is FYNNEI. V was shortened by 5 bases and J by 0 bases, with 11 bases between the two germline ends. CDR3 length: 15 amino acids. In DNA form, the CDR3 reads TGTGCCAGCAGTTTCAGGGGTCGCTCCTACAATGAGCAGTTCTTC. This translates into CASSFRGRSYNEQFF.